Detailed here is one T cell receptor beta chain. V dropped 7 bases and J dropped 6; count of bases not matched to a gene: 12. This CDR3 contains 15 residues. Germline V gene lookup returns CDR1 SGHVS and CDR2 FQNEAQ. What was sequenced were expressed TCRB transcripts, since all of the isolated RNA had been reverse transcribed. Using immunoSEQ multiplex PCR, the repertoire was profiled, and TCRdb retains in-frame clones only, with some absent. This sample has around 400,000 clones, with around 13% found just once. This sample was taken from a study of beta chain features in type 1 diabetes. The TCR comes from a man between 18 and 29 years old in good health. The chain has TRBV7-8 and TRBJ2-1, with 7 nucleotides matching TRBD1. The material sequenced was naive CD4+ T cells from blood. CDR3 sequence (DNA): TGTGCCAGCATCGTCAACCGGGACAGCATCAATGAGCAGTTCTTC. Translated: CASIVNRDSINEQFF.